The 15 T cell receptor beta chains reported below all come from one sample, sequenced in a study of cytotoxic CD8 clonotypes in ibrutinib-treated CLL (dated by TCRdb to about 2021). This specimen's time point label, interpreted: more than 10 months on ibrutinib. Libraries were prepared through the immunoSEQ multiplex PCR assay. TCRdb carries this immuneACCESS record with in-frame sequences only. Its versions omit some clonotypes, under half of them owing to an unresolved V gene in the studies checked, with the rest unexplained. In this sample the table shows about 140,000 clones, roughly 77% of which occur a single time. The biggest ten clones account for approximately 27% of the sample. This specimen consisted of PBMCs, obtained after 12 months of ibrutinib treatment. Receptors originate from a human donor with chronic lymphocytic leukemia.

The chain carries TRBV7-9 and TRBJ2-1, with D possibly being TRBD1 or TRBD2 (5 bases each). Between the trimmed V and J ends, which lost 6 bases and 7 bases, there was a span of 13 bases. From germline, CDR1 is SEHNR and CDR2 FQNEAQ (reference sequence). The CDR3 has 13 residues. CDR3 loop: CASSQGVVNEQFF. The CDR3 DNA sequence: TGTGCCAGCAGTCAGGGAGTGGTAAATGAGCAGTTCTTC.

DNA for the CDR3: TGTGCCAGTAGCCGACAGGTTTTCTCTGGGGCCAACGTCCTGACTTTC. This sequence encodes CASSRQVFSGANVLTF. The V call is TRBV19, the J call TRBJ2-6; tentatively, D is TRBD1 (6 bases). V was pared by 6 bases and J by 0 bases, with 12 bases between. CDR3 length equals 16 residues. The V gene's germline CDR1 is LNHDA and CDR2 SQIVND (reference sequence). Full variable domain (rest looked up from reference TRBV19 and TRBJ2-6): DGGITQSPKYLFRKEGQNVTLSCEQNLNHDAMYWYRQDPGQGLRLIYYSQIVNDFQKGDIAEGYSVSREKKESFPLTVTSAQKNPTAFYLCASSRQVFSGANVLTFGAGSRLTVL.

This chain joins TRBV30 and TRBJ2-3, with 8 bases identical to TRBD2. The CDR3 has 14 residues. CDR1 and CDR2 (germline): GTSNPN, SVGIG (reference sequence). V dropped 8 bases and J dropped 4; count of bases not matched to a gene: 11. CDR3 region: CAGNSGDRSDTQYF. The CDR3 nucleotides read TGTGCCGGTAATAGCGGGGATCGTTCAGATACGCAGTATTTT.

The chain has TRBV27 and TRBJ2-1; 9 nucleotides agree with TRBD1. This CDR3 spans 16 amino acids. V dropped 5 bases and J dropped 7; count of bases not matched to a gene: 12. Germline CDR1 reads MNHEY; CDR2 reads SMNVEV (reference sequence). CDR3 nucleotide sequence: TGTGCCAGCAGTCTCATGCCGGGACAGGGTACGAATGAGCAGTTCTTC. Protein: CASSLMPGQGTNEQFF.

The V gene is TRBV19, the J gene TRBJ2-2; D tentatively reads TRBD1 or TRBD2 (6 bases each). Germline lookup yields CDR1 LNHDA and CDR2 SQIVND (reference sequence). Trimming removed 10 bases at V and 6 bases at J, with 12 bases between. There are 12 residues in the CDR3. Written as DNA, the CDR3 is TGTGCCACCAGGGGACTGGCCGGGGAGCTGTTTTTT. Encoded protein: CATRGLAGELFF.

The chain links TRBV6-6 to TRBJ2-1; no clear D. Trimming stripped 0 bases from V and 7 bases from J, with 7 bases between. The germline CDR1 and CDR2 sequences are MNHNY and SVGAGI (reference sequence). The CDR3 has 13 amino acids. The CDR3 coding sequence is TGTGCCAGCAGTTACTCCTTTTATAATGAGCAGTTCTTC. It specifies CASSYSFYNEQFF.

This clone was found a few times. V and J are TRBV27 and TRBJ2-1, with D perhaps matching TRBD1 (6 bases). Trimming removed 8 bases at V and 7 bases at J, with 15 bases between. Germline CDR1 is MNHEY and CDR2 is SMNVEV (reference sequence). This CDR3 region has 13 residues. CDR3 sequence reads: CASRQGSANEQFF. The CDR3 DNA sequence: TGTGCCAGCCGCCAGGGGTCCGCGAATGAGCAGTTCTTC.

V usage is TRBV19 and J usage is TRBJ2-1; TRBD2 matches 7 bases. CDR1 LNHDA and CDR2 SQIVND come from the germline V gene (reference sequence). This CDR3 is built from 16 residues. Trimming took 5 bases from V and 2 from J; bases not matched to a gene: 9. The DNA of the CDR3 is TGTGCCAGTAGTTTCCGGGTAGCGGGTCCCTACAATGAGCAGTTCTTC. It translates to CASSFRVAGPYNEQFF. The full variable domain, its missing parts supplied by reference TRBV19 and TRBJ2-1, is DGGITQSPKYLFRKEGQNVTLSCEQNLNHDAMYWYRQDPGQGLRLIYYSQIVNDFQKGDIAEGYSVSREKKESFPLTVTSAQKNPTAFYLCASSFRVAGPYNEQFFGPGTRLTVL.

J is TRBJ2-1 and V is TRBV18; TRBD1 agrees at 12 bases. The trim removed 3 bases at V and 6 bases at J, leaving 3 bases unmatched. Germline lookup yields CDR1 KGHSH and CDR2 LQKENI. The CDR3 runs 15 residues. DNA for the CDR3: TGTGCCAGCTCACCCGGGACAGGGGGCATCAATGAGCAGTTCTTC. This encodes CASSPGTGGINEQFF. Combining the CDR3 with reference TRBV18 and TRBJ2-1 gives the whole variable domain NAGVMQNPRHLVRRRGQEARLRCSPMKGHSHVYWYRQLPEEGLKFMVYLQKENIIDESGMPKERFSAEFPKEGPSILRIQQVVRGDSAAYFCASSPGTGGINEQFFGPGTRLTVL.

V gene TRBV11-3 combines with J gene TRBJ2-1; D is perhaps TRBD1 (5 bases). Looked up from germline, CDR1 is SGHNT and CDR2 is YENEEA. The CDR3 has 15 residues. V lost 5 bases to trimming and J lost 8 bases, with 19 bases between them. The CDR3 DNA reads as TGTGCCAGCAGCCCAGGGCTACCGGGTGGTGATGAGCAGTTCTTC. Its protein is CASSPGLPGGDEQFF.

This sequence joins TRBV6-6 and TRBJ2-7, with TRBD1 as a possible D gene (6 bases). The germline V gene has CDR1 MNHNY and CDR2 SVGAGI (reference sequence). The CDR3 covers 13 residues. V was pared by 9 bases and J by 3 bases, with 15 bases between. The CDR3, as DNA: TGTGCCAGTTCCGGACAGCTTTTCTACGAGCAGTACTTC. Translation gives CASSGQLFYEQYF.

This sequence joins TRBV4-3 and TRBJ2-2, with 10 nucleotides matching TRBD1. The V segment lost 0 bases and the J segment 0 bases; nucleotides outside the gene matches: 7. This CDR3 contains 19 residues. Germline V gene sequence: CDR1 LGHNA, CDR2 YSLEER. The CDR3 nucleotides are TGCGCCAGCAGCCAAGATCCCAGACAGGGGGCGGCGAACACCGGGGAGCTGTTTTTT. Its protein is CASSQDPRQGAANTGELFF.

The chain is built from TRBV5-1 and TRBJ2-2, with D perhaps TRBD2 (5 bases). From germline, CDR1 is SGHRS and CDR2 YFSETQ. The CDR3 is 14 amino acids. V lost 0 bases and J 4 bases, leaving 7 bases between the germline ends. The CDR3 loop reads CASSLGGLTGELFF. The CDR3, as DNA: TGCGCCAGCAGCTTGGGAGGGCTCACCGGGGAGCTGTTTTTT.

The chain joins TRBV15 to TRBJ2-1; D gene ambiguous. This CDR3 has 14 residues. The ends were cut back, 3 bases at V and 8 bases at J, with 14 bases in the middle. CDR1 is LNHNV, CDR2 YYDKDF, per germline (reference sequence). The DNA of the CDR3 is TGTGCCACCAGCAGTGGAAATTGGGGTTATGAGCAGTTCTTC. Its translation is CATSSGNWGYEQFF.

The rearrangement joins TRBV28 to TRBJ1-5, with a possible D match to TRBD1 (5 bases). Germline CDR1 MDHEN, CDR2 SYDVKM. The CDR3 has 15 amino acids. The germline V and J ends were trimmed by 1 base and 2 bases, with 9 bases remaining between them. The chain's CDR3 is CASSLSSGRNQPQHF. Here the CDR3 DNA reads TGTGCCAGCAGTTTATCATCAGGGCGCAATCAGCCCCAGCATTTT. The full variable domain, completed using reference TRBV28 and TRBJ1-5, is DVKVTQSSRYLVKRTGEKVFLECVQDMDHENMFWYRQDPGLGLRLIYFSYDVKMKEKGDIPEGYSVSREKKERFSLILESASTNQTSMYLCASSLSSGRNQPQHFGDGTRLSIL.